This entry lists 22 T cell receptor beta chains sequenced from one sample in a study of shared clonotypes between healthy human individuals. The protocol was immunoSEQ multiplex PCR, while the TCRdb copy is restricted to in-frame clones and leaves out a portion. The data show some 1 million clones, around 75% seen once. Material for sequencing was memory CD4+ T cells sorted from blood. Subset meaning: CD45RA-negative fraction. The receptors were gathered from a man between 18 and 35 years old in good health.

V is TRBV10-1 and J is TRBJ2-3; 10 bases match TRBD2. The germline V gene has CDR1 WNHNN and CDR2 SYGVQD (reference sequence). The junction had 7 bases not matched to a gene; V was cut back by 4 bases and J by 0 bases. The CDR3 totals 17 residues. The CDR3 nucleotides read TGCGCCAGCAGTGGGAGCCGGGGACTAGCGAGCACAGATACGCAGTATTTT. It encodes CASSGSRGLASTDTQYF.

The rearrangement links TRBV15 to TRBJ2-6; 8 bases agree with TRBD1. V gave up 4 bases and J gave up 4 bases; unmatched junction bases: 12. In germline, CDR1 is LNHNV, CDR2 YYDKDF (reference sequence). The CDR3 contains 18 residues. CDR3 amino acids: CATSKVPRGRRGANVLTF. The CDR3, as DNA: TGTGCCACCAGCAAGGTTCCCAGGGGGCGCAGGGGGGCCAACGTCCTGACTTTC.

J is TRBJ2-3 and V is TRBV7-9; D tentatively reads TRBD1 or TRBD2 (5 bases each). V dropped 6 bases and J dropped 6 bases, with 16 bases sitting between them. Germline CDR1 reads SEHNR; CDR2 reads FQNEAQ (reference sequence). This CDR3 region has 14 residues. CDR3 amino acids: CASRNRDPGDTQYF. The CDR3 DNA reads as TGTGCCAGCAGAAATCGGGACCCCGGGGATACGCAGTATTTT.

The rearrangement joins TRBV2 to TRBJ1-4; D is unclear. Germline V CDR1 and CDR2: SNHLY, FYNNEI. V was trimmed by 2 bases and J by 0 bases, leaving 7 bases between them. The CDR3 runs to 15 residues. Here the CDR3 DNA reads TGTGCCAGCAGTGAAACACCAGCAACTAATGAAAAACTGTTTTTT. It is translated as CASSETPATNEKLFF. The whole variable domain, remainder taken from reference TRBV2 and TRBJ1-4, is EPEVTQTPSHQVTQMGQEVILRCVPISNHLYFYWYRQILGQKVEFLVSFYNNEISEKSEIFDDQFSVERPDGSNFTLKIRSTKLEDSAMYFCASSETPATNEKLFFGSGTQLSVL.

This chain joins TRBV7-9 and TRBJ2-7, with TRBD1 as a possible D gene (5 bases). The V gene's germline CDR1 is SEHNR and CDR2 FQNEAQ (reference sequence). There are 15 residues in the CDR3. V was trimmed by 1 base and J by 4 bases, leaving 14 bases between them. DNA of the CDR3: TGTGCCAGCAGCTTAGGGGCAGGGTCAAGGTACGAGCAGTACTTC. It specifies CASSLGAGSRYEQYF.

This clone was observed a handful of times. The J gene is TRBJ2-4, the V gene TRBV30, with a possible D match to TRBD2 (7 bases). CDR1 GTSNPN and CDR2 SVGIG come from the germline V gene (reference sequence). Trimming removed 4 bases at V and 1 base at J, with 23 bases between. The CDR3 extends over 18 amino acids. The DNA for the CDR3 is TGTGCCTGGAAAGGGGGGGCGTTCAGTCCCAACGCCAAAAACATTCAGTACTTC. It is translated as CAWKGGAFSPNAKNIQYF.

V is TRBV7-9 and J is TRBJ1-4, with a weak D call TRBD1 (5 bases). V was cut by 5 bases and J by 6 bases, with 16 bases left in between. Germline V lookup: CDR1 SEHNR, CDR2 FQNEAQ (reference sequence). The CDR3 loop spans 15 amino acids. CDR3 nucleotides: TGTGCCAGCAGCCCCCGCCAGGGAAGGGATGAAAAACTGTTTTTT. Protein product: CASSPRQGRDEKLFF.

This clone was observed a single time. The rearrangement joins TRBV30 to TRBJ2-5; no definite D call. Germline CDR1 reads GTSNPN; CDR2 reads SVGIG (reference sequence). Trimming removed 8 bases from V and 4 bases from J, with 11 bases in between. The CDR3 loop spans 11 amino acids. CDR3 in amino acids: CAGTERETQYF. CDR3 DNA: TGTGCCGGCACAGAGCGAGAGACCCAGTACTTC. The complete variable domain, with remaining parts taken from reference TRBV30 and TRBJ2-5, reads SQTIHQWPATLVQPVGSPLSLECTVEGTSNPNLYWYRQAAGRGLQLLFYSVGIGQISSEVPQNLSASRPQDRQFILSSKKLLLSDSGFYLCAGTERETQYFGPGTRLLVL.

The chain carries TRBV15 and TRBJ2-2; tentatively, D is TRBD2 (5 bases). The V end lost 5 bases, the J end lost 0 bases, and 13 bases lay between the germline ends. The CDR3 has 16 residues. The V gene's germline CDR1 is LNHNV and CDR2 YYDKDF (reference sequence). CDR3 in DNA: TGTGCCACCAGCCCCCCGGGGTACTCGAACACCGGGGAGCTGTTTTTT. This encodes CATSPPGYSNTGELFF. The variable domain in full, completed from reference TRBV15 and TRBJ2-2, reads DAMVIQNPRYQVTQFGKPVTLSCSQTLNHNVMYWYQQKSSQAPKLLFHYYDKDFNNEADTPDNFQSRRPNTSFCFLDIRSPGLGDTAMYLCATSPPGYSNTGELFFGEGSRLTVL.

This clone has only a few counts. The chain couples TRBV5-1 to TRBJ1-1, with D unresolved. V lost 5 bases to trimming and J lost 7 bases, with 9 bases between them. This CDR3 region has 11 residues. CDR1 and CDR2 (germline): SGHRS, YFSETQ. CDR3 sequence (DNA): TGCGCCAGCAGGAGACTGGATGAAGCTTTCTTT. Encoded protein: CASRRLDEAFF.

The rearrangement uses TRBV12-5 and TRBJ1-2; 7 bases line up with TRBD1. This CDR3 is built from 14 residues. Germline CDR1 LGHNT, CDR2 FRNRAP. The ends lost 6 bases at V and 9 bases at J; junction bases unmatched: 13. The CDR3 here is CASGHQTGPNRYTF. CDR3 DNA sequence: TGTGCTAGTGGCCACCAGACAGGGCCCAACCGCTACACCTTC.

The chain recombines TRBV15 with TRBJ2-1; 7 bases fit TRBD2. This CDR3 has 17 residues. The V gene end was trimmed by 0 bases and the J gene end by 7 bases; junction bases not matched to a gene: 12. Germline CDR1 LNHNV, CDR2 YYDKDF (reference sequence). For the CDR3, the DNA is TGTGCCACCAGCAGAGATGGTCGGGAGGTCTCGGGGAATGAGCAGTTCTTC. This codes for CATSRDGREVSGNEQFF.

For this clone: Other DNA variants within this sample encode the same CDR3. V usage is TRBV30 and J usage is TRBJ2-6, with D uncertain. V was cut by 0 bases and J by 4 bases, with 4 bases left in between. Looked up from germline, CDR1 is GTSNPN and CDR2 is SVGIG (reference sequence). The CDR3 covers 13 residues. The CDR3 reads CAWSVTGANVLTF. CDR3 sequence (DNA): TGTGCCTGGAGTGTAACCGGGGCCAACGTCCTGACTTTC. The complete variable domain, with remaining parts taken from reference TRBV30 and TRBJ2-6, reads SQTIHQWPATLVQPVGSPLSLECTVEGTSNPNLYWYRQAAGRGLQLLFYSVGIGQISSEVPQNLSASRPQDRQFILSSKKLLLSDSGFYLCAWSVTGANVLTFGAGSRLTVL.

The J gene is TRBJ2-1, the V gene TRBV14; no firm D call. This CDR3 is 16 amino acids long. V lost 5 bases and J 4 bases, leaving 18 bases between the germline ends. CDR1 and CDR2 from the germline V gene are SGHDN and FVKESK. The CDR3 sequence: CASSSAGRIIYNEQFF. CDR3 DNA sequence: TGTGCCAGCAGCTCCGCCGGGCGGATAATTTACAATGAGCAGTTCTTC.

This clone appeared once. The chain links TRBV2 to TRBJ1-2; unclear D gene. Trimming removed 6 bases at V and 0 bases at J, with 14 bases between. Germline values: CDR1 SNHLY, CDR2 FYNNEI. CDR3 length: 15 residues. This chain's CDR3 is CASRRETLANYGYTF. In nucleotides, the CDR3 is TGTGCCAGCAGGCGTGAGACATTAGCTAACTATGGCTACACCTTC. Variable domain in full (rest from reference TRBV2 and TRBJ1-2): EPEVTQTPSHQVTQMGQEVILRCVPISNHLYFYWYRQILGQKVEFLVSFYNNEISEKSEIFDDQFSVERPDGSNFTLKIRSTKLEDSAMYFCASRRETLANYGYTFGSGTRLTVV.

The V and J genes are TRBV2 and TRBJ1-4, with 9 bases fitting TRBD1. Trimming removed 6 bases from V and 8 bases from J; junction bases left unmatched: 13. Germline assignment: CDR1 SNHLY and CDR2 FYNNEI. The CDR3 sequence is 16 residues long. Here the CDR3 reads CASRVITGGAGEKLFF. DNA for the CDR3: TGTGCCAGCAGAGTCATTACAGGGGGCGCCGGGGAAAAACTGTTTTTT.

The V gene is TRBV5-1, the J gene TRBJ2-7; 7 bases align to TRBD2. This CDR3 spans 15 amino acids. CDR1 and CDR2 from the germline V gene are SGHRS and YFSETQ. V lost 0 bases, J lost 7 bases, and 10 bases stayed unmatched. CDR3 in amino acids: CASSLEPSGLREQYF. As DNA, the CDR3 is TGCGCCAGCAGCTTGGAGCCTAGCGGCCTTCGGGAGCAGTACTTC. Filled out from reference TRBV5-1 and TRBJ2-7, the complete variable domain reads KAGVTQTPRYLIKTRGQQVTLSCSPISGHRSVSWYQQTPGQGLQFLFEYFSETQRNKGNFPGRFSGRQFSNSRSEMNVSTLELGDSALYLCASSLEPSGLREQYFGPGTRLTVT.

This CDR3 is CASSPKTGGVAGYTF. For the CDR3, the DNA is TGTGCCAGCAGCCCGAAGACAGGGGGAGTTGCGGGCTACACCTTC. The chain combines TRBV7-2 with TRBJ1-2, with TRBD1 identical over 9 bases. The germline CDR1 and CDR2 sequences are SGHTA and FQGNSA. Germline trimming cut 5 bases from V and 8 bases from J; bases unmatched to any gene: 12. The CDR3 totals 15 residues. Based on the CDR3 plus reference TRBV7-2 and TRBJ1-2, the full variable domain is GAGVSQSPSNKVTEKGKDVELRCDPISGHTALYWYRQSLGQGLEFLIYFQGNSAPDKSGLPSDRFSAERTGGSVSTLTIQRTQQEDSAVYLCASSPKTGGVAGYTFGSGTRLTVV.

This clone was seen at least ten times. The chain recombines TRBV27 with TRBJ2-5; D is unresolved. Deletions cut 5 bases from V and 5 bases from J, with 12 bases between. CDR3 length: 13 amino acids. Germline lookup yields CDR1 MNHEY and CDR2 SMNVEV (reference sequence). CDR3 region: CASSPPSTETQYF. The CDR3 DNA sequence: TGTGCCAGCAGTCCACCGTCCACGGAGACCCAGTACTTC.

The rearrangement uses TRBV6-1 and TRBJ1-5; D not resolved. Germline CDR1 and CDR2: MNHNS and SASEGT. The ends were cut back, 4 bases at V and 3 bases at J, with 7 bases in the middle. The CDR3 runs 13 residues. CDR3 DNA: TGTGCCAGCAGTGCGAGGAACAATCAGCCCCAGCATTTT. It translates to CASSARNNQPQHF.

As DNA, the CDR3 is TGTGCCAGTAGTATAGCCCTCTTGGAGAACACTGAAGCTTTCTTT. Translation gives CASSIALLENTEAFF. The rearrangement links TRBV19 to TRBJ1-1; the D is unclear. Germline V gene lookup returns CDR1 LNHDA and CDR2 SQIVND (reference sequence). V shed 1 base and J shed 1 base, with 10 bases lying between them. This CDR3 comprises 15 residues.

The chain employs TRBV7-2 and TRBJ2-7; the D gene is possibly TRBD2 (5 bases). Germline V CDR1 and CDR2: SGHTA, FQGNSA. The CDR3 extends over 14 amino acids. V was clipped by 5 bases and J by 0 bases, with 11 bases between them. The CDR3 region is CASSRLLSSYEQYF. DNA for the CDR3: TGTGCCAGCAGCCGACTACTTAGCTCCTACGAGCAGTACTTC.